Listed below are T cell receptor beta chains from one sample, sequenced in a study of patients and donors after allogeneic stem cell transplantation. Via MiXCR, TCRdb re-called the RT-PCR reads, giving one row per CDR3 protein. The repertoire holds some 960,000 distinct CDR3 sequences, more than 15% seen once, with 5% to 7.5% in the top ten. Sequenced material: blood, either unsorted or a sorted T cell fraction (not recorded which). The origin of the receptors is a human donor who was either an allogeneic HSCT recipient or a stem cell or donor lymphocyte infusion donor (not recorded which). It is not recorded whose cells these are; they may come from a transplant donor. Each CDR3 is given with its conserved first and last residue. D genes are given only for firm matches. Rows give clone size only sometimes, using once, few, many, or a class for an expanded clone.

NA,TRBV15,TRBJ2-5,NA,TGTGCCACCAGCAGAGGCCCTCCAGAGACCCAGTACTTC,CATSRGPPETQYF
few,TRBV6-5,TRBJ1-4,NA,TGTGCCAGCAGTTACCGGGGGCTCCGTAATGAAAAACTGTTTTTT,CASSYRGLRNEKLFF
many,TRBV14,TRBJ2-1,NA,TGTGCCAGCAGCCAACCGGGTACCTACAATGAGCAGTTCTTC,CASSQPGTYNEQFF
few,TRBV7-9,TRBJ2-7,NA,TGTGCCAGCAGCGTCACCGCGCTAAGCTCCTACGAGCAGTACTTC,CASSVTALSSYEQYF
NA,TRBV7-6,TRBJ2-7,TRBD2,TGTGCCAGCAGCCACACGACTAGCGGGACTTTAGGTTCTAACGAGCAGTACTTC,CASSHTTSGTLGSNEQYF
NA,TRBV2,TRBJ1-2,NA,TGTGCCAGCAGTGTGTCCCTTTTGGGGCAGGGCGTAGGTGGCTACACCTTC,CASSVSLLGQGVGGYTF
few,TRBV20-1,TRBJ2-2,TRBD2,TGCGTGCGTGGACTAGGAAACACCGGGGAGCTGTTTTTT,CVRGLGNTGELFF
few,TRBV9,TRBJ2-1,TRBD1,TGTGCCAGCACGAAGGGGGCGCAATCCTACAATGAGCAGTTCTTC,CASTKGAQSYNEQFF
NA,TRBV27,TRBJ2-1,TRBD1,TGTGCCAGCAGCCCTACCCGGACAGGGCAGCAGTTCTTC,CASSPTRTGQQFF
few,TRBV7-8,TRBJ2-1,TRBD1,TGTGCCAGCAGCTTATCTTGGGACAGGGGCTACAATGAGCAGTTCTTC,CASSLSWDRGYNEQFF
many,TRBV4-1,TRBJ2-5,NA,TGCGCCAGCAGCCAAGAGTTGGGACCTCAAGAGACCCAGTACTTC,CASSQELGPQETQYF
NA,TRBV27,TRBJ2-1,TRBD2,TGTGCCAGCAGTTTATTCCGGACTAGCGGGAGTAATGAGCAGTTCTTC,CASSLFRTSGSNEQFF
many,TRBV12-3/TRBV12-4,TRBJ2-2,NA,TGTGCCAGCAGTCCCTTGGTTGGGTCAGGGAGAGTCACCGGGGAGCTGTTTTTT,CASSPLVGSGRVTGELFF
few,TRBV12-3/TRBV12-4,TRBJ2-2,TRBD2,TGTGCCAGCAGTTTTAGCGGGAGGGCCACCGGGGAGCTGTTTTTT,CASSFSGRATGELFF
NA,TRBV25-1,TRBJ1-5,NA,TGTGCCAGCAGTCCCTTAGGCAGGGGCGATCAGCCCCAGCATTTT,CASSPLGRGDQPQHF
NA,TRBV20-1,TRBJ2-7,TRBD1,TGTAGTGCTAGACCGGGACAGGGTCATCTCGAGCAGTACTTC,CSARPGQGHLEQYF
few,TRBV12-3/TRBV12-4,TRBJ1-4,NA,TGTGCCAGCAGTAATTCTGAAAAACTGTTTTTT,CASSNSEKLFF
few,TRBV12-3/TRBV12-4,TRBJ2-3,NA,TGTGCCAGCAGTATCCCGGACAGCCCAGATACGCAGTATTTT,CASSIPDSPDTQYF
few,TRBV5-4,TRBJ1-1,NA,TGTGCCAGCAGCAACGTGGCAGCCACTGAAGCTTTCTTT,CASSNVAATEAFF
NA,TRBV20-1,TRBJ2-1,NA,TGCAGTGCTAGAGTCATACAGGAGCAGTTCTTC,CSARVIQEQFF
few,TRBV29-1,TRBJ2-5,TRBD2,TGCAGCGTTTGGGGCGGGCCGGGAGGAGAGACCCAGTACTTC,CSVWGGPGGETQYF
NA,TRBV12-3/TRBV12-4,TRBJ2-2,TRBD2,TGTGCCAGCAGTTCCCCCCAAGGTAGCGGGAGTCGTTTCACCGGGGAGCTGTTTTTT,CASSSPQGSGSRFTGELFF
few,TRBV19,TRBJ1-5,NA,TGTGCCATCGGACCCTACCCCAGCCAGCATTTT,CAIGPYPSQHF
NA,TRBV18,TRBJ2-7,NA,TGTGCCAGCTCACCACAATCCCCCGAGCAGTACTTC,CASSPQSPEQYF
NA,TRBV4-1,TRBJ2-6,NA,TGCGCCAGCAGCCAAGGTCGGGTAGTGGCCGGGGCCAACGTCCTGACTTTC,CASSQGRVVAGANVLTF
NA,TRBV12-3/TRBV12-4,TRBJ2-7,NA,TGTGCCAGCGCCTCAGCAGGGGCAGCCTCCTACGAGCAGTACTTC,CASASAGAASYEQYF
NA,TRBV20-1,TRBJ1-6,NA,TGCAGTGCTAGATGGGGTCAGAAGAGCTCCTATAATTCACCCCTCCACTTT,CSARWGQKSSYNSPLHF
few,TRBV4-2,TRBJ2-7,NA,TGTGCCAGCAGCCAAGTAAGGGGCACGGGCTACGAGCAGTACTTC,CASSQVRGTGYEQYF
NA,TRBV6-1,TRBJ2-3,NA,TGTGCCAGCAGTGCCCGAGGGGGGTCCACAGATACGCAGTATTTT,CASSARGGSTDTQYF
NA,TRBV14,TRBJ2-7,TRBD2,TGTGCCAGCGGGACTAGCGGGAGATACGAGCAGTACTTC,CASGTSGRYEQYF
few,TRBV21-1,TRBJ1-5,NA,TGTGCCAGCAGCACCGGGACCGGTAGGAGCAATCAGCCCCAGCATTTT,CASSTGTGRSNQPQHF
NA,TRBV20-1,TRBJ2-3,NA,TGCAGTGCTCCAGGGGGCGGGAGTAGTAATACGCAGTATTTT,CSAPGGGSSNTQYF
NA,TRBV29-1,TRBJ1-2,TRBD1,TGCAGCGTTGGGCCTGTACGGACAGGATACTATGGCTACACCTTC,CSVGPVRTGYYGYTF
NA,TRBV4-1,TRBJ1-5,NA,TGCGCCAGCAGCCAAGCAGCGTCCGGGGCTTGGGGACAGCCCCAGCATTTT,CASSQAASGAWGQPQHF
few,TRBV20-1,TRBJ1-5,NA,TGCAGTGCTAGAGAAGCGGGAGGAATCGGAGATCAGCCCCAGCATTTT,CSAREAGGIGDQPQHF
few,TRBV5-1,TRBJ2-1,TRBD2,TGCGCCAGCAGCTTGTGGGCTAGCGGGATTGGACGCGGTGAGCAGTTCTTC,CASSLWASGIGRGEQFF
NA,TRBV30,TRBJ2-7,TRBD1,TGTGCCTGGAGCACTGGACAGGGTTTCATTTACGAGCAGTACTTC,CAWSTGQGFIYEQYF
few,TRBV27,TRBJ2-1,TRBD2,TGTGCCAGCAGTTTATCAGCGGGAGGTGTAAGGGAGCAGTTCTTC,CASSLSAGGVREQFF
few,TRBV7-9,TRBJ2-7,NA,TGTGCCAGCAGCGAGGGACGGGGGTCCTACGAGCAGTACTTC,CASSEGRGSYEQYF
few,TRBV15,TRBJ2-1,TRBD1,TGTGCCACCAGCAGAGGACAGGGGCCCCTCAATGAGCAGTTCTTC,CATSRGQGPLNEQFF
NA,TRBV6-5,TRBJ2-7,NA,TGTGCCAGCAGTTCCTTAGGGAGGTCTGTCTACGAGCAGTACTTC,CASSSLGRSVYEQYF
few,TRBV6-5,TRBJ1-1,TRBD1,TGTGCCAGCAGTTACTTAGGGACAGAGAACACTGAAGCTTTCTTT,CASSYLGTENTEAFF
few,TRBV7-8,TRBJ1-1,NA,TGTGCCAGCAGCTTAAGCAGCAGGGTTGAAGCTTTCTTT,CASSLSSRVEAFF
NA,TRBV20-1,TRBJ2-7,NA,TGCAGTGCCAAGACTAGCTACGAGCAGTACTTC,CSAKTSYEQYF
few,TRBV12-3/TRBV12-4,TRBJ1-1,NA,TGTGCCAGCAGTCGCTCCGGCCCGGACATCACCCTGGAAGCTTTCTTT,CASSRSGPDITLEAFF
few,TRBV10-3,TRBJ2-1,NA,TGTGCCATCAGTACCGGGGGCCGTGCCGTAGATGAGCAGTTCTTC,CAISTGGRAVDEQFF
NA,TRBV12-3/TRBV12-4,TRBJ1-2,NA,TGTGCCAGCAGTTTTGGGGACATCTATGGCTACACCTTC,CASSFGDIYGYTF
NA,TRBV29-1,TRBJ2-7,NA,TGCAGCGTTGTGGGGGACAACTCCTACGAGCAGTACTTC,CSVVGDNSYEQYF
few,TRBV6-2/TRBV6-3,TRBJ1-6,NA,TGTGCCAGCAGTTACCCCATTGGGGCGCTGGATAATTCACCCCTCCACTTT,CASSYPIGALDNSPLHF
few,TRBV5-5,TRBJ1-4,NA,TGTGCCAGCAGCTTGGTTGGGGACACAAATGAAAAACTGTTTTTT,CASSLVGDTNEKLFF
few,TRBV5-5,TRBJ1-4,NA,TGTGCCAGCACCTTCCGGGAGGAACATGAAAAACTGTTTTTT,CASTFREEHEKLFF
few,TRBV10-3,TRBJ2-3,NA,TGTGCCATCAGACGGGACACCACTAGCACAGATACGCAGTATTTT,CAIRRDTTSTDTQYF
once,TRBV20-1,TRBJ2-1,NA,TGCAGTGCTAGAGATGGGGCAGGGGTGGGGAATGAGCAGTTCTTC,CSARDGAGVGNEQFF
few,TRBV5-1,TRBJ2-7,NA,TGCGCCAGCTGGGACTCCACCTACGAGCAGTACTTC,CASWDSTYEQYF